What follows are 14 T cell receptor beta chains derived from one specimen sequenced in a study of neurological immune-mediated disorders (dated by TCRdb to the late 2010s). The library was produced with 5' RACE. The data were produced on an Illumina HiSeq 2500. TCRdb cleaned the public reads at Q25 with fastp, built clones with MiXCR and kept in-frame beta chains. Each CDR3 protein gets just one entry, which takes the most common genes and DNA from the rows behind it. This sample lists some 21,000 distinct CDR3 sequences; approximately 5.9% were detected once. 45% of the sample comes from the top ten. The sample was CD8+ T cells from blood. Source of these receptors: a young man in good health.

Ten or more counts support this clonotype. This chain links TRBV12-3 or TRBV12-4 with TRBJ2-5; D not resolved. This CDR3 comprises 13 residues. V lost 3 bases to trimming and J lost 3 bases, with 8 bases between them. In DNA form, the CDR3 reads TGTGCCAGCAGTTTTTTTCAGGAAGAGACCCAGTACTTC. This sequence encodes CASSFFQEETQYF.

This clonotype came up many times. V is TRBV7-9 and J is TRBJ2-3; D remains unclear. This CDR3 has 13 amino acids. The germline gives CDR1 SEHNR, CDR2 FQNEAQ (reference sequence). V was trimmed by 1 base and J by 6 bases, leaving 8 bases between them. The CDR3 loop is CASSLVVRDTQYF. CDR3 nucleotides: TGTGCCAGCAGCTTAGTCGTCAGGGATACGCAGTATTTT.

This clonotype appeared many times. This chain joins TRBV5-1 and TRBJ2-7; 8 nucleotides align to TRBD1. Germline values: CDR1 SGHRS, CDR2 YFSETQ. V shed 4 bases, J shed 0 bases, and the junction held 9 bases outside the gene matches. The CDR3 length is 16 residues. In DNA form, the CDR3 reads TGCGCCAGCAGCGCCCCGACAGGGGCCATCTCCTACGAGCAGTACTTC. Translation: CASSAPTGAISYEQYF.

This clonotype was seen many times. In DNA form, the CDR3 reads TGTGCCAGCAGCCAAGGAGTTTGGACAGGGAGTTTCTACGAGCAGTACTTC. Translated: CASSQGVWTGSFYEQYF. The chain combines TRBV14 with TRBJ2-7; 8 bases fit TRBD1. The germline gives CDR1 SGHDN, CDR2 FVKESK. V gave up 1 base and J gave up 3 bases; unmatched junction bases: 11. The CDR3 sequence is 17 residues long. The full variable domain, rest sourced from reference TRBV14 and TRBJ2-7, is EAGVTQFPSHSVIEKGQTVTLRCDPISGHDNLYWYRRVMGKEIKFLLHFVKESKQDESGMPNNRFLAERTGGTYSTLKVQPAELEDSGVYFCASSQGVWTGSFYEQYFGPGTRLTVT.

The chain has TRBV9 and TRBJ2-1, with D possibly being TRBD1 (7 bases). CDR1 and CDR2 (germline): SGDLS, YYNGEE. Trimming took off 0 bases at V and 9 bases at J, with 13 bases between the two ends. The CDR3 contains 14 residues. In DNA form, the CDR3 reads TGTGCCAGCAGCGTAGTGGCAGGGGGAGGTGAGCAGTTCTTC. This encodes CASSVVAGGGEQFF. The full variable domain, its missing parts supplied by reference TRBV9 and TRBJ2-1, is DSGVTQTPKHLITATGQRVTLRCSPRSGDLSVYWYQQSLDQGLQFLIQYYNGEERAKGNILERFSAQQFPDLHSELNLSSLELGDSALYFCASSVVAGGGEQFFGPGTRLTVL.

This clonotype has a count of ten or more. This chain links TRBV7-9 with TRBJ2-6; D unclear. From germline, CDR1 is SEHNR and CDR2 FQNEAQ (reference sequence). The V end was cut by 7 bases, the J end by 3 bases, with 19 bases between. The CDR3 extends over 17 amino acids. CDR3 in amino acids: CASNTNSESLGANVLTF. DNA of the CDR3: TGTGCCAGCAACACAAACTCAGAGTCTCTTGGGGCCAACGTCCTGACTTTC.

The sample holds many counts of this clonotype. This chain connects TRBV3-1 to TRBJ1-4; no reliable D call. The ends were cut back, 0 bases at V and 7 bases at J, with 18 bases in the middle. The CDR3 runs to 17 residues. Germline V lookup: CDR1 LGHDT, CDR2 YNNKEL (reference sequence). DNA for the CDR3: TGTGCCAGCAGCCAAGATGGGGTGAGGAGGGTGTCTGAAAAACTGTTTTTT. As protein: CASSQDGVRRVSEKLFF.

This clonotype was seen ten or more times. The chain combines TRBV7-8 with TRBJ2-7; D is unclear. With 2 bases removed from V and 0 bases from J, the gap between germline ends came to 5 bases. The CDR3 extends over 13 amino acids. The V gene's germline CDR1 is SGHVS and CDR2 FQNEAQ. CDR3 nucleotide sequence: TGTGCCAGCAGCTTACCTCCCTCCTACGAGCAGTACTTC. Residues: CASSLPPSYEQYF.

This clonotype was found many times. This rearrangement joins TRBV20-1 to TRBJ2-7; D is uncertain. The CDR3 consists of 14 residues. Trimming pared 0 bases from V and 0 bases from J, leaving 9 bases between. CDR1 and CDR2 from the germline V gene are DFQATT and SNEGSKA (reference sequence). Here the CDR3 DNA reads TGCAGTGCTAGAGATCTAAGGGACTCCTACGAGCAGTACTTC. It is translated as CSARDLRDSYEQYF.

This clonotype appeared many times. The J gene is TRBJ1-1, the V gene TRBV5-1, with 8 positions matching TRBD1. The CDR3 sequence is 14 residues long. J was trimmed by 5 bases and V by 0 bases; bases with no gene match: 3. Germline V gives CDR1 SGHRS, CDR2 YFSETQ. This CDR3 reads CASSLGQGMTEAFF. DNA for the CDR3: TGCGCCAGCAGCTTGGGACAGGGGATGACTGAAGCTTTCTTT.

This clonotype occurred many times. J is TRBJ1-5 and V is TRBV10-3, with 7 bases identical to TRBD1. Germline trimming cut 6 bases from V and 2 bases from J; bases unmatched to any gene: 7. This CDR3 spans 15 amino acids. Germline V gene data show CDR1 as ENHRY and CDR2 as SYGVKD. The CDR3 protein is CAISPGGRGNQPQHF. For the CDR3, the DNA is TGTGCCATCAGCCCAGGGGGAAGGGGCAATCAGCCCCAGCATTTT.

This clonotype appeared a few times. The CDR3 reads CATATVSTDTQYF. CDR3 DNA sequence: TGTGCCACCGCGACAGTTAGCACAGATACGCAGTATTTT. This chain connects TRBV19 to TRBJ2-3; D possibly corresponds to TRBD1 (5 bases). CDR3 size: 13 residues. Looked up from germline, CDR1 is LNHDA and CDR2 is SQIVND (reference sequence). V shed 10 bases and J shed 0 bases, with 11 bases lying between them.

This chain connects TRBV20-1 to TRBJ2-7; 8 nucleotides match TRBD2. V dropped 6 bases and J dropped 2; count of bases not matched to a gene: 6. This CDR3 region has 13 residues. Germline lookup yields CDR1 DFQATT and CDR2 SNEGSKA (reference sequence). CDR3 region: CSANGLAAYEQYF. The CDR3 nucleotides read TGCAGTGCAAATGGACTAGCTGCCTACGAGCAGTACTTC.

This clonotype is classed as large (0.1 to 1%). The chain combines TRBV6-5 with TRBJ1-2, with 10 bases identical to TRBD1. Germline V CDR1 and CDR2: MNHEY, SVGAGI. The V and J ends lost 5 bases and 5 bases, in that order; junction bases with no gene match: 11. The CDR3 loop spans 16 amino acids. As DNA, the CDR3 is TGTGCCAGCAGTAAGGTGGTCGGGACAGGGGTTTATGGCTACACCTTC. This translates into CASSKVVGTGVYGYTF.